This TCR beta chain was sequenced during a study of blood T cell repertoires in COVID-19. In the study overall: The origin of the acute and convalescent COVID-19 samples was the United States, Italy and Spain.

In the study's own analysis: Amplification from reference gene primers served as the basis for estimated nucleated cell counts. The data were produced by immunoSEQ multiplex PCR, yet TCRdb's version contains in-frame clones alone and is incomplete. The V and J calls and the clone size are those of that table, but D and trimming were determined from the DNA. The repertoire has over 55,000 clones, around nine tenths of them found once; the top ten carry under 8%. The CDR3 extends over 15 amino acids. In germline, CDR1 is KGHSH, CDR2 LQKENI. Trimming shortened V by 1 base and J by 6 bases, and 10 bases separated the two germline ends.

The source is a human donor with active COVID-19. The donor label of this sample is uncertain. The chain employs TRBV18 and TRBJ1-6; D perhaps matches TRBD1 (5 bases). The sample taken for sequencing was peripheral blood. The CDR3 sequence: CASSPLGLGNSPLHF. The CDR3 DNA reads as TGTGCCAGCTCACCACTGGGACTGGGTAATTCACCCCTCCACTTT.